One and the same sample provided the 9 T cell receptor beta chains below, sequenced in a study of T cells in Graves' hyperthyroidism and ophthalmopathy (dated by TCRdb to between 2017 and 2020). The library came from multiplex PCR. Sequencing relied on an Illumina HiSeq 2000. Amplification of TCR beta CDR3 regions was carried out from RNA transcripts. The first round of RT-PCR for the TCR CDR3 was performed with the HTBI primer set and the Qiagen OneStep RT-PCR kit. TCRdb reworked the public reads: Q25 trimming with fastp, MiXCR clone assembly, productive beta chains retained. One record per CDR3 amino acid sequence lists the most common genes and DNA. The sample profile shows more than 500,000 distinct CDR3 sequences; roughly 15% of them were found once. The ten top clones hold approximately 15% of the sample. Sequenced sample: blood. The receptors here all came from a woman aged 40 to 50 with Graves' hyperthyroidism.

This clonotype was observed at least ten times. V and J are TRBV12-3 or TRBV12-4 and TRBJ2-7; possibly TRBD1 or TRBD2 for D (5 bases each). This CDR3 region has 16 residues. Trimming stripped 3 bases from V and 0 bases from J, with 15 bases between. This CDR3 reads CASSFMGWDASYEQYF. In nucleotides, the CDR3 is TGTGCCAGCAGTTTCATGGGTTGGGACGCCTCCTACGAGCAGTACTTC.

This clonotype was detected ten times or more. This rearrangement joins TRBV15 to TRBJ2-7; D may be TRBD1 (5 bases). The V gene lost 0 bases and the J gene lost 5 bases, with 8 bases spanning the gap. Germline loops: CDR1 LNHNV, CDR2 YYDKDF (reference sequence). The CDR3 loop spans 13 amino acids. CDR3 in amino acids: CATSRDWGDEQYF. CDR3 sequence (DNA): TGTGCCACCAGCAGAGATTGGGGCGACGAGCAGTACTTC.

This clonotype occurred a few times. V and J are TRBV18 and TRBJ2-2, with no clear D. CDR1 and CDR2 (germline): KGHSH, LQKENI. This CDR3 has 14 amino acids. The V end was cut by 1 base, the J end by 7 bases, with 10 bases between. DNA for the CDR3: TGTGCCAGCTCACCACAGGAGAGACACGGGGAGCTGTTTTTT. Its protein is CASSPQERHGELFF.

This clonotype was counted at least ten times. The rearrangement joins TRBV30 to TRBJ1-1; maybe TRBD1 (5 bases). V shed 4 bases and J shed 0 bases, with 6 bases lying between them. The CDR3 runs 12 residues. CDR1 and CDR2 from the germline V gene are GTSNPN and SVGIG (reference sequence). The CDR3 spells CAWTGMNTEAFF. CDR3 bases: TGTGCCTGGACAGGGATGAACACTGAAGCTTTCTTT. The full variable domain, completed using reference TRBV30 and TRBJ1-1, is SQTIHQWPATLVQPVGSPLSLECTVEGTSNPNLYWYRQAAGRGLQLLFYSVGIGQISSEVPQNLSASRPQDRQFILSSKKLLLSDSGFYLCAWTGMNTEAFFGQGTRLTVV.

The V call is TRBV5-6, the J call TRBJ2-7; no clear D. This CDR3 spans 14 amino acids. CDR1 is SGHDT, CDR2 YYEEEE, per germline. V was trimmed by 2 bases and J by 6 bases, leaving 15 bases between them. The CDR3 DNA reads as TGTGCCAGCAGCTTATCCGCTACCCCTCTCGAGCAGTACTTC. Encoded protein: CASSLSATPLEQYF.

This clonotype was seen at least ten times. This chain joins TRBV19 and TRBJ2-1; D unclear. The CDR3 has 15 amino acids. The V and J ends lost 0 bases and 3 bases respectively, with 9 bases between them. In germline, CDR1 is LNHDA, CDR2 SQIVND (reference sequence). The CDR3: CASSIEAMVYNEQFF. In DNA form, the CDR3 reads TGTGCCAGTAGTATAGAGGCAATGGTCTACAATGAGCAGTTCTTC.

The chain is built from TRBV19 and TRBJ2-7; D tentatively fits TRBD1 or TRBD2 (6 bases each). This CDR3 region has 15 residues. Germline CDR1 LNHDA, CDR2 SQIVND (reference sequence). The V gene lost 4 bases and the J gene lost 2 bases, with 15 bases spanning the gap. Here the CDR3 DNA reads TGTGCCAGTAGTAAGGGGGGTTCAAATACCTACGAGCAGTACTTC. Translation gives CASSKGGSNTYEQYF.

This clonotype was picked up many times. The CDR3 nucleotides read TGTGCCAGCAGTCCTACCGTTACTAGCGGGAGGAGGATGAATGAGCAGTTCTTC. Its protein is CASSPTVTSGRRMNEQFF. The chain is built from TRBV27 and TRBJ2-1; 12 positions match TRBD2. Losses at the gene ends were 5 bases for V and 7 bases for J; bases not matched to a gene: 15. The CDR3 loop spans 18 amino acids. The germline V gene encodes CDR1 MNHEY and CDR2 SMNVEV (reference sequence).

This rearrangement joins TRBV25-1 to TRBJ2-1; D may be TRBD2 (5 bases). Germline V gene data show CDR1 as MGHDK and CDR2 as SYGVNS. The ends were cut back, 5 bases at V and 6 bases at J, with 8 bases in the middle. The CDR3 has 12 amino acids. CDR3 sequence (DNA): TGTGCCAGCAGTTCGACTATCAATGAGCAGTTCTTC. Amino acids: CASSSTINEQFF.